The entry below gives a single TCR beta chain sequence along with its context. The target antigen is unknown. With V trimmed by 4 bases and J by 4 bases, 10 bases remained unmatched. Germline loops: CDR1 MNHNS, CDR2 SASEGT. CDR3 length: 16 residues. TCRdb's table, derived via immunoSEQ multiplex PCR, lists solely in-frame clones and lacks some. Here the sample spans about 100,000 clones, over 80% being singletons. These data come from a study of PD-1 blockade in classical Hodgkin lymphoma. Study results and caveats: It was CD4+ TCR diversity, not CD8+, that rose significantly by C4D1.

All patients experienced relapse after autologous stem cell transplantation, and brentuximab vedotin exposure was variable. The study recorded best responses of complete response, partial response or progressive disease. Material: peripheral blood mononuclear cells (PBMCs), obtained at baseline. The chain is built from TRBV6-1 and TRBJ2-3, with 8 bases lining up with TRBD2. The receptor comes from a human donor with classical Hodgkin lymphoma. The CDR3 here is CASSGPPGGNPDTQYF. DNA for the CDR3: TGTGCCAGCAGTGGCCCTCCGGGGGGGAACCCAGATACGCAGTATTTT.